These T cell receptor beta chains were read from a single sample in a study of T-cell reconstitution after alpha-beta-depleted transplantation in children. TCRdb passed the PCR reads through MiXCR, listing each CDR3 protein once. The sample carries 450,000 to 600,000 distinct CDR3 sequences, 13% recorded once. Sequenced material: PBMCs, mostly from graft donor cells, taken 360 days after TCRalphabeta/CD19-depleted stem cell transplant. These receptors were obtained from a male patient younger than 18 who had a stem cell transplant for acute myeloid leukemia, so the T cells may come from the graft donor. The CDR3 runs from the conserved cysteine through the conserved F or W. D genes are given only for firm matches. Clone size is given for some rows only: seen once, a few or many times, or a class if the clone is expanded.

d_call	v_call	clone_size	j_call	cdr3_nt	cdr3_aa
.	TRBV28	many	TRBJ2-6	TGTGCCAGCAGTTTATTTGGGGCCAGTACTGGGGCCAACGTCCTGACTTTC	CASSLFGASTGANVLTF
.	TRBV29-1	many	TRBJ2-6	TGCAGCGTTGTGGGGCTATACTCTGGGGCCAACGTCCTGACTTTC	CSVVGLYSGANVLTF
.	TRBV3-1	.	TRBJ2-1	TGTGCCAGCAGTCCGCTGCCGGGCGAGCAGTTCTTC	CASSPLPGEQFF
TRBD1	TRBV6-1	many	TRBJ1-1	TGTGCCAGCAGGCCTACGGACAGGGGGCACGGAACTGAAGCTTTCTTT	CASRPTDRGHGTEAFF
TRBD2	TRBV6-2/TRBV6-3	.	TRBJ2-1	TGTGCCAGCAGTTACTCCCGGACTAGCGGGCCCAGCTCCTACAATGAGCAGTTCTTC	CASSYSRTSGPSSYNEQFF
TRBD1	TRBV28	many	TRBJ1-2	TGTGCCAGCAGGGATACAGGGGGCTACTATGGCTACACCTTC	CASRDTGGYYGYTF
TRBD1	TRBV11-2	few	TRBJ2-5	TGTGCCAGCAGCTCCCAGGGGGAAGAGACCCAGTACTTC	CASSSQGEETQYF
.	TRBV20-1	.	TRBJ2-2	TGCAGTGGATATGACACAGACACCGGGGAGCTGTTTTTT	CSGYDTDTGELFF
.	TRBV20-1	many	TRBJ2-5	TGCAGTGCTCGGACCCAATCGGAGACCCAGTACTTC	CSARTQSETQYF
TRBD1	TRBV30	.	TRBJ1-1	TGTGCCTGGAACAGCATAGGACAGGGTACAAAAAATGAAGCTTTCTTT	CAWNSIGQGTKNEAFF
.	TRBV29-1	many	TRBJ2-2	TGCAGCGCCCAGGGGCAGGGGAGGACCGGGGAGCTGTTTTTT	CSAQGQGRTGELFF
.	TRBV20-1	many	TRBJ1-2	TGCAGTGCTAGAGGGCAGGGCGGTGGCTACACCTTC	CSARGQGGGYTF
TRBD2	TRBV20-1	many	TRBJ2-1	TGCAGTGCTAGAGGCTCACTTCAACGGGAGGAGTACAATGAGCAGTTCTTC	CSARGSLQREEYNEQFF
.	TRBV10-3	few	TRBJ2-1	TGTGCCATCAGGGACAAAGGGGGCAATGAGCAGTTCTTC	CAIRDKGGNEQFF
.	TRBV10-3	.	TRBJ2-7	TGTGCCATCAAGGGGACCTACGAGCAGTACTTC	CAIKGTYEQYF
.	TRBV21-1	few	TRBJ2-5	TGTGCCAGCAGCAAAGAAAGGGAGGAGGGAGGGGAGACCCAGTACTTC	CASSKEREEGGETQYF
TRBD1	TRBV20-1	many	TRBJ2-7	TGCAGTGCTAGGGGGACAGGGGGCCCCTACGAGCAGTACTTC	CSARGTGGPYEQYF
.	TRBV25-1	many	TRBJ2-7	TGTGCCAGCAGTTGGGATCTCTCCTACGAGCAGTACTTC	CASSWDLSYEQYF
.	TRBV4-3	many	TRBJ2-7	TGCGCCAGCAGCCCCACCCGAGGAGCGACGAAGAGCTCCTACGAGCAGTACTTC	CASSPTRGATKSSYEQYF
.	TRBV7-9	.	TRBJ2-7	TGTGCCAGCAGCTTAGCGCTCTCGGACCCCTCTTACGAGCAGTACTTC	CASSLALSDPSYEQYF
TRBD1	TRBV20-1	.	TRBJ1-2	TGCAGCAGCTTAGCAGGACAGGGAAATGGCTACACCTTC	CSSLAGQGNGYTF
.	TRBV28	.	TRBJ1-5	TGTGCCAGCACATCGATGACCGGGGGGAGGCAGCCCCAGCATTTT	CASTSMTGGRQPQHF
TRBD2	TRBV11-2	.	TRBJ2-1	TGTGCCAGCAGCTTACGACCATTAGCGGGAGTCTCGTGGAATGAGCAGTTCTTC	CASSLRPLAGVSWNEQFF
TRBD1	TRBV11-2	few	TRBJ2-7	TGTGCCAGCAGCTCTAACAGGGGCTCACACGAGCAGTACTTC	CASSSNRGSHEQYF
.	TRBV29-1	.	TRBJ1-4	TGCAGCGTTGCGATGGGGATGGTCGAAAAACTGTTTTTT	CSVAMGMVEKLFF
.	TRBV7-8	.	TRBJ2-7	TGTGCCAGCAGCCAGAGGACGTCTTCCTACGAGCAGTACTTC	CASSQRTSSYEQYF
TRBD2	TRBV9	few	TRBJ2-7	TGTGCCAGCAGCGTAGGGCGGGAGGGCTCCTACGAGCAGTACTTC	CASSVGREGSYEQYF
TRBD1	TRBV12-3/TRBV12-4	few	TRBJ1-6	TGTGCCAGCGGCCGGGACAGGGGGAATTCACCCCTCCACTTT	CASGRDRGNSPLHF
.	TRBV15	.	TRBJ1-4	TGTGCCACCAGCAGAGATCGCGACAGGCCTTATGGCGAAAAACTGTTTTTT	CATSRDRDRPYGEKLFF
.	TRBV5-6	many	TRBJ2-7	TGTGCCAGCAGCTTGGGGACGGTAACCTACGAGCAGTACTTC	CASSLGTVTYEQYF
TRBD1	TRBV5-1	.	TRBJ2-1	TGCGCCAGCAGCGCGCGCCGGGACAGGGGCCTCAATGAGCAGTTCTTC	CASSARRDRGLNEQFF